This T cell receptor (beta chain) was documented in a study of PD-1 blockade in classical Hodgkin lymphoma. Every patient relapsed after autologous stem cell transplantation, and brentuximab vedotin exposure varied. The CDR3 loop spans 15 amino acids. Germline V gene data show CDR1 as SGHKS and CDR2 as YYEKEE (reference sequence). Trimming removed 0 bases from V and 5 bases from J; junction bases left unmatched: 4. Measured with immunoSEQ multiplex PCR; TCRdb has only the in-frame clones, and not every one. The sample records 90,000 or so clones, around nine tenths being singletons. The sample was peripheral blood mononuclear cells (PBMCs), taken before the second cycle of nivolumab. This chain joins TRBV5-5 and TRBJ2-3; the match to TRBD1 covers 9 bases. The sequence was obtained from a human donor with classical Hodgkin lymphoma. CDR3 loop: CASSLAGQGRDTQYF. The CDR3 region has the DNA TGTGCCAGCAGCTTGGCGGGACAGGGACGAGATACGCAGTATTTT.